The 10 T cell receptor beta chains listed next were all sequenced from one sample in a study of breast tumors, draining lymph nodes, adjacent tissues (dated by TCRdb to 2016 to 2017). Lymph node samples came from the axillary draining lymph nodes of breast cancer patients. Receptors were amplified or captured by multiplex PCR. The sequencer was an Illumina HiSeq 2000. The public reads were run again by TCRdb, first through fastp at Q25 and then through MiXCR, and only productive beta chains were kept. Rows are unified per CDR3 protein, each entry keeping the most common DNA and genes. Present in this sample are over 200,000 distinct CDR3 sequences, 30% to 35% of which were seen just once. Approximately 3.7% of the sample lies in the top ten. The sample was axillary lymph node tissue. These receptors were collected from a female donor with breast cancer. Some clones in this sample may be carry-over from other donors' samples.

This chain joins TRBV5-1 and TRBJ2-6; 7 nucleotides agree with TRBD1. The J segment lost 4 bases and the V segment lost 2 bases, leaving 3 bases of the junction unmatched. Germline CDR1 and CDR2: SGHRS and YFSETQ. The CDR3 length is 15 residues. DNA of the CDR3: TGCGCCAGCAGCTTCAGGGGACAGGGGGCCAACGTCCTGACTTTC. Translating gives CASSFRGQGANVLTF.

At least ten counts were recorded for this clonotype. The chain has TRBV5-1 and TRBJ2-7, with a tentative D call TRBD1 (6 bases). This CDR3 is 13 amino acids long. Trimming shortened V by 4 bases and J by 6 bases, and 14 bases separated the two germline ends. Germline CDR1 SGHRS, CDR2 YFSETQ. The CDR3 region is CASSTTGQSEQYF. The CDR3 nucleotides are TGCGCCAGCAGCACGACCGGACAGTCCGAGCAGTACTTC.

DNA of the CDR3: TGTGCCAGCCGTGACCCGGGACAGGGGATGAGAAATGAAAAACTGTTTTTT. Translating gives CASRDPGQGMRNEKLFF. This chain uses TRBV11-3 with TRBJ1-4; 10 nucleotides match TRBD1. J lost 5 bases, V lost 8 bases, and 14 bases had no gene match. The V gene's germline CDR1 is SGHNT and CDR2 YENEEA. The CDR3 consists of 17 residues.

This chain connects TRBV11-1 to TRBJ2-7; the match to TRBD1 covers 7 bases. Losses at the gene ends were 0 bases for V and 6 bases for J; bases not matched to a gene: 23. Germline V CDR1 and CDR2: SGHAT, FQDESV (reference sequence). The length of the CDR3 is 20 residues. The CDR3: CASSLALSTDNEQGVGEQYF. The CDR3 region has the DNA TGTGCCAGCAGCTTAGCCCTATCGACAGATAATGAGCAGGGGGTGGGCGAGCAGTACTTC.

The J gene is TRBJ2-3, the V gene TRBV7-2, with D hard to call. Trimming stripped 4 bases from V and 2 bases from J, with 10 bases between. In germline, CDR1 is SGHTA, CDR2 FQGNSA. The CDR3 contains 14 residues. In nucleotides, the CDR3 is TGTGCCAGCAGCTCGCAGGTGATCACAGATACGCAGTATTTT. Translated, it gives CASSSQVITDTQYF.

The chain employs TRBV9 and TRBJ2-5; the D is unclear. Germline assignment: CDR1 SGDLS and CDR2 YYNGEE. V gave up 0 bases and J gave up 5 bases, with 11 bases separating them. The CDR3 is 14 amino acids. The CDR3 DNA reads TGTGCCAGCAGCGTAGCAACGGAGATGGAGACCCAGTACTTC. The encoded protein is CASSVATEMETQYF.

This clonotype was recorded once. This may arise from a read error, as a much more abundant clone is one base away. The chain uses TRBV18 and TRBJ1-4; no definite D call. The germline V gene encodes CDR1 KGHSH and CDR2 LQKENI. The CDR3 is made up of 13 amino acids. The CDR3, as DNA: TGTGTCAGCTCACCCCCGGAAGGGGAAAAACTGTTTTTT. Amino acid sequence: CVSSPPEGEKLFF. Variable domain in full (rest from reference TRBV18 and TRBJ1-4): NAGVMQNPRHLVRRRGQEARLRCSPMKGHSHVYWYRQLPEEGLKFMVYLQKENIIDESGMPKERFSAEFPKEGPSILRIQQVVRGDSAAYFCVSSPPEGEKLFFGSGTQLSVL.

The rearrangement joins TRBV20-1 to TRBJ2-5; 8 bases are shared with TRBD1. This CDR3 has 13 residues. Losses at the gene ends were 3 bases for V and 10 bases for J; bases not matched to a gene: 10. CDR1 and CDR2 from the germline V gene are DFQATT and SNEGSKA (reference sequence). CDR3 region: CSASTRSGGNQYF. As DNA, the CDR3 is TGCAGTGCTAGCACCCGGTCAGGGGGCAACCAGTACTTC.

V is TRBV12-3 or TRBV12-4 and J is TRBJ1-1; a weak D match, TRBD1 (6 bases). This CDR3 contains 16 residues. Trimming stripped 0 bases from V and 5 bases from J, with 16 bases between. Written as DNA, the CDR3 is TGTGCCAGCAGTTTAGCAGGGGGGGGCGCGAGGACTGAAGCTTTCTTT. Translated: CASSLAGGGARTEAFF.

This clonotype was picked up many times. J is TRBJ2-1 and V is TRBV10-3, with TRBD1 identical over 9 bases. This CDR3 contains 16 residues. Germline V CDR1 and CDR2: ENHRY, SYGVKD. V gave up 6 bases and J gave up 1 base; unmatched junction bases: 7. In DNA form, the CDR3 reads TGTGCCATCAGGGGACAGGGTAATCGGTCCTACAATGAGCAGTTCTTC. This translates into CAIRGQGNRSYNEQFF.